The T cell receptor (beta chain) under discussion was sequenced for a study of OX40 agonist ivuxolimab in advanced cancers. Study-level background: The costimulatory receptor OX40 (CD134) was targeted by ivuxolimab, a fully human IgG2 agonistic monoclonal antibody. In the dose-escalation cohort, around four fifths of patients were male, and the mean age was around 60 years with a range of roughly 20 to 79. Partial responses were achieved by three dose-escalation patients, of whom one had hepatocellular carcinoma and two had cutaneous melanoma. Of the approximately 54 patients in dose escalation, some 20 had hepatocellular carcinoma, some 15 had melanoma, 9 had renal cell carcinoma and 9 had head and neck cancer. Intravenous ivuxolimab was administered to patients every 2 weeks at six dose levels: 0.01, 0.1, 0.3, 1.5, 3 and 10 mg/kg. Peripheral TCRbeta sequencing was intended to test whether TCR sequence diversity was altered and clonal T-cell expansion was caused by ivuxolimab. The monotherapy dose-escalation portion (N of about 47 patients) of the phase I ivuxolimab trial is reported in the paper. Prior anti-PD-1, anti-PD-L1 or anti-CTLA-4 therapy was permitted, and 40% to 50% of dose-escalation patients had received checkpoint inhibitors. Overall results and qualifications from the work: Partial responders in the 0.1-3.0 mg/kg groups had among the lowest normalized peripheral clonal expansion, especially among CD8+ T cells. After ivuxolimab, more expanded clones were found on average in CD8+ T cells than in CD4+ T cells. The antigen specificity of the peripheral T cells that underwent clonal expansion was not determined. Low levels of normalized T-cell clonal expansion were also seen in some nonresponding patients. At doses of 0.1 to 3.0 mg/kg, clonal expansion of both CD4+ and CD8+ blood T cells was observed from baseline to week 6.

The CDR3 runs 14 residues from the cysteine to the phenylalanine. Kept here is only the CDR3 DNA, which spans 42 bases and is read in frame from base 1. V is cut by 2 bases and J by 7 bases, and the space between the germline ends is 11 bases. CDR1 and CDR2 were assigned from the germline V gene as SGHVS and FQNEAQ. To sequence the TCRbeta CDR3 region, genomic DNA was isolated from the sorted cells. TCRbeta CDR3 regions were sequenced using the immunoSEQ Assay. TCRdb obtained this table from immuneACCESS and retained in-frame rearrangements with V and J assigned. These tables miss some clones; where compared with another copy, unresolved V genes account for less than half of the shortfall, and the remainder is unexplained. This sample comprises 60,000 to 65,000 clones, around four fifths of them detected only once. 9.8% of the sample belongs to the ten largest clones. Patients with a history of autoimmune disease or receiving systemic immunosuppression were excluded from the trial. In every dose cohort, peripheral blood was drawn for TCR sequencing at baseline, cycle 4 day 1, and cycle 7 day 1. Samples came from an open-label, multicenter, first-in-human phase I dose-escalation trial of ivuxolimab. The trial enrolled adults with locally advanced or metastatic head and neck squamous cell, hepatocellular, melanoma or renal cell carcinoma. Before TCR sequencing, CD4+ T cells and CD8+ T cells were sorted from peripheral blood as separate populations.

As for this clone: The specificity of this receptor is unknown. Base quality data are lacking; no much larger clone is found one base away.

The chain is encoded by TRBV7-8 joined to TRBJ2-2, with the identity of the D gene unclear. This TCR derives from an adult with an advanced solid tumor such as melanoma, head and neck, liver or kidney cancer. The starting material was CD4+ or CD8+ T cells sorted from blood, obtained in a trial of the OX40 agonist ivuxolimab. The CDR3 in this case is CASSLIARVGELFF. The nucleotides are TGTGCCAGCAGCTTAATCGCTCGCGTCGGGGAGCTGTTTTTT. The CDR3, completed at both ends by the reference TRBV7-8 and TRBJ2-2 genes, gives the full variable domain GAGVSQSPRYKVAKRGQDVALRCDPISGHVSLFWYQQALGQGPEFLTYFQNEAQLDKSGLPSDRFFAERPEGSVSTLKIQRTQQEDSAVYLCASSLIARVGELFFGEGSRLTVL.